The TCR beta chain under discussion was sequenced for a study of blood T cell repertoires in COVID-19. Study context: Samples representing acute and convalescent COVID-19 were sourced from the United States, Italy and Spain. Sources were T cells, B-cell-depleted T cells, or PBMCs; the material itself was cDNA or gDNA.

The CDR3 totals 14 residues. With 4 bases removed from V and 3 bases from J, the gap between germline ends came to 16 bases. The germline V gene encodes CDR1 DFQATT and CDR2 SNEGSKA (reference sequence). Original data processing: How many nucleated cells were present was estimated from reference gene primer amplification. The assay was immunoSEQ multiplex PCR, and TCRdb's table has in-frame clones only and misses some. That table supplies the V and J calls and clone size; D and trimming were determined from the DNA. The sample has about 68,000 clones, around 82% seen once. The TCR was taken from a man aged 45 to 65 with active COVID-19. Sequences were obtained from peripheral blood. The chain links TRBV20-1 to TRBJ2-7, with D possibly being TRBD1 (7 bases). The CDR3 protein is CSATDRRGHYEQYF. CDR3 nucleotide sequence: TGCAGTGCTACTGACCGGAGGGGGCACTACGAGCAGTACTTC.